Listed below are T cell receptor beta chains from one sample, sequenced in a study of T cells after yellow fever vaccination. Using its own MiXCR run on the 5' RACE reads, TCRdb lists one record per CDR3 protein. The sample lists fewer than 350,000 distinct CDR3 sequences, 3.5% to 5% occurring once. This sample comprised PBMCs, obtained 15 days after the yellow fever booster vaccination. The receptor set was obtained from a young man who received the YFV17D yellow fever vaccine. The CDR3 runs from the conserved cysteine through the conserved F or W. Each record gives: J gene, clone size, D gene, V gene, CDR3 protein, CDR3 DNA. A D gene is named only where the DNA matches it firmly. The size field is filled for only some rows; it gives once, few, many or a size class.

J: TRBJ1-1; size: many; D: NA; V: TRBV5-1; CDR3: CASRNRVGTEAFF; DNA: TGCGCCAGCAGGAACAGGGTGGGAACTGAAGCTTTCTTT
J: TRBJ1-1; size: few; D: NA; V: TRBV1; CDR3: CTSSQDRLARQKNTEAFF; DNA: TGCACCAGCAGCCAAGACCGGCTGGCTCGCCAGAAGAACACTGAAGCTTTCTTT
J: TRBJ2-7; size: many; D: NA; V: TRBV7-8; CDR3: CASSSLGRAGDEQYF; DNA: TGTGCCAGCAGCTCACTAGGAAGAGCGGGCGACGAGCAGTACTTC
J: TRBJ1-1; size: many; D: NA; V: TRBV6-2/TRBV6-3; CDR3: CASRLTENTEAFF; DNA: TGTGCCAGCAGGCTTACAGAGAACACTGAAGCTTTCTTT
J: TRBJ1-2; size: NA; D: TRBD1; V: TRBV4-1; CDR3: CASSQDRGSFYGYTF; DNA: TGCGCCAGCAGCCAGGACAGGGGGAGTTTCTATGGCTACACCTTC
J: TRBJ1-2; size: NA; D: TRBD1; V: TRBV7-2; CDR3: CASSFPTGDYGYTF; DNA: TGTGCCAGCAGCTTCCCGACAGGGGACTATGGCTACACCTTC
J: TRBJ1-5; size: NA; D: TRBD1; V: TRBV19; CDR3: CASSIRGQTNQPQHF; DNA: TGTGCCAGTAGTATTCGGGGACAGACCAATCAGCCCCAGCATTTT
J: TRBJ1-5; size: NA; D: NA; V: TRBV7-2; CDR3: CASSRENSNQPQHF; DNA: TGTGCCAGCAGCCGGGAGAATAGCAATCAGCCCCAGCATTTT
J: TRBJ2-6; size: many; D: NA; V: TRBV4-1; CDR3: CASSHRVASFSGANVLTF; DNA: TGCGCCAGCAGCCATCGGGTAGCTTCTTTCTCTGGGGCCAACGTCCTGACTTTC
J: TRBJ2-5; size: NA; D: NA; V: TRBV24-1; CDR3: CATSDPRGSGETQYF; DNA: TGTGCCACCAGTGATCCCAGGGGATCGGGAGAGACCCAGTACTTC
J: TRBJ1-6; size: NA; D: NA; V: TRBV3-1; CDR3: CASSQTTQYSPLHF; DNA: TGTGCCAGCAGCCAGACGACGCAATATTCACCCCTCCACTTT
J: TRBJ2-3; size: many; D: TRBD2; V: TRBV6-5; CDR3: CASRTGLAGTDTQYF; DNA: TGTGCCAGCAGAACGGGACTAGCGGGCACAGATACGCAGTATTTT
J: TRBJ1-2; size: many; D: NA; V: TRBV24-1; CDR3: CATSDRGPSAGYTF; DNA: TGTGCCACCAGTGATCGCGGCCCGAGTGCTGGCTACACCTTC
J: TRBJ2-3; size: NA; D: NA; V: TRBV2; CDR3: CASSEARADSRGTQYF; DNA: TGTGCCAGCAGTGAAGCGAGGGCGGACAGCCGGGGTACGCAGTATTTT
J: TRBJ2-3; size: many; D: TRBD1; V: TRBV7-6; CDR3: CASSLEDRGTQYF; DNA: TGTGCCAGCAGCTTAGAAGACAGGGGGACGCAGTATTTT
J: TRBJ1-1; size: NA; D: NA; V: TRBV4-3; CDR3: CASSQGQVLDTEAFF; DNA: TGCGCCAGCAGCCAAGGACAGGTATTGGACACTGAAGCTTTCTTT
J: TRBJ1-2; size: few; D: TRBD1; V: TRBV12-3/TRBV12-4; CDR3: CASSLARGNTGAHYGYTF; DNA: TGTGCCAGCAGTTTAGCGCGGGGGAACACAGGGGCGCACTATGGCTACACCTTC
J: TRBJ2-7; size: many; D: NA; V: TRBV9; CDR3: CASRDGSYEQYF; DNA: TGTGCCAGCCGGGACGGATCCTACGAGCAGTACTTC
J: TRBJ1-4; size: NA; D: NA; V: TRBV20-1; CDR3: CSARIAVATNEKLFF; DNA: TGCAGTGCTAGAATCGCAGTAGCAACTAATGAAAAACTGTTTTTT
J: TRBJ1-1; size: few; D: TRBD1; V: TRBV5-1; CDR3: CASSPLQGSGTEAFF; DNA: TGCGCCAGTAGCCCTCTACAGGGGTCGGGAACTGAAGCTTTCTTT
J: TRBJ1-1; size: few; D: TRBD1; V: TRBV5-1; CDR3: CASSSTRDRVKTEAFF; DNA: TGCGCCAGCAGCTCTACCCGGGACAGGGTTAAAACTGAAGCTTTCTTT
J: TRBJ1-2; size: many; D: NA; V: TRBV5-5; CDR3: CASTPEPIYGYTF; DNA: TGTGCCAGCACACCCGAGCCTATCTATGGCTACACCTTC
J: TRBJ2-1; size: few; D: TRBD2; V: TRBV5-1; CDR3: CASSLGLAGGRYNEQFF; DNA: TGCGCCAGCAGCTTGGGGCTAGCGGGGGGGCGATACAATGAGCAGTTCTTC
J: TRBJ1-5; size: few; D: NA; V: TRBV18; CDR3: CASSPDQGNQPQHF; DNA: TGTGCCAGCTCACCGGACCAGGGGAATCAGCCCCAGCATTTT
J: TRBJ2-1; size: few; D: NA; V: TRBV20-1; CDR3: CSAGGLADFYNEQFF; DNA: TGCAGTGCTGGGGGCCTAGCGGATTTCTACAATGAGCAGTTCTTC
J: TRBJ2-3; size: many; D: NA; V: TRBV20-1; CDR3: CSASGGFTDTQYF; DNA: TGCAGTGCTAGCGGTGGCTTCACAGATACGCAGTATTTT
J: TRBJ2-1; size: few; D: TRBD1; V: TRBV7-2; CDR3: CASSFGQGVNNEQFF; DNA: TGTGCCAGCAGCTTTGGACAGGGTGTTAACAATGAGCAGTTCTTC
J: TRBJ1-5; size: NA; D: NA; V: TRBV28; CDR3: CASRGSGQPQHF; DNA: TGTGCCAGCAGGGGATCGGGTCAGCCCCAGCATTTT
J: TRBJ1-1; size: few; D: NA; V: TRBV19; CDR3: CASRRQVRMNTEAFF; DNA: TGTGCCAGTAGGCGACAGGTTCGCATGAACACTGAAGCTTTCTTT
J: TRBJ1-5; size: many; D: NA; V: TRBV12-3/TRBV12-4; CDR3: CACAGADSNQPQHF; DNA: TGTGCTTGCGCCGGGGCCGATAGCAATCAGCCCCAGCATTTT
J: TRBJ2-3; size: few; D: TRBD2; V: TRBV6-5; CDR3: CASRRLAGGAADTQYF; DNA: TGTGCCAGCAGAAGACTAGCGGGGGGTGCAGCAGATACGCAGTATTTT
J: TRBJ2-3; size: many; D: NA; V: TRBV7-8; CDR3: CASRYTRADTQYF; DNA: TGTGCCAGCAGGTATACCAGGGCAGATACGCAGTATTTT
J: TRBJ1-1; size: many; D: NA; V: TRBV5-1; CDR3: CASSAGHGAFF; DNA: TGCGCCAGCAGCGCGGGACATGGAGCTTTCTTT
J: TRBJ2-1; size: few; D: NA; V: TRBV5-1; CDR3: CASSLADSSYNEQFF; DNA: TGCGCCAGCAGCTTGGCGGACAGCTCCTACAATGAGCAGTTCTTC
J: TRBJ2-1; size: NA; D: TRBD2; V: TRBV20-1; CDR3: CSASPPSGGVNEQFF; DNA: TGCAGTGCTAGTCCCCCTAGCGGGGGGGTTAATGAGCAGTTCTTC
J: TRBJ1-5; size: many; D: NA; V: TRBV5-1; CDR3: CASSLNPAAGPYSNQPQHF; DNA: TGCGCCAGCAGCTTGAACCCCGCGGCGGGCCCTTATAGCAATCAGCCCCAGCATTTT
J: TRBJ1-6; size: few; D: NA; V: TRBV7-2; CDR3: CASSSREGRNSPLHF; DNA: TGTGCCAGCAGTTCACGAGAAGGCCGGAATTCACCCCTCCACTTT
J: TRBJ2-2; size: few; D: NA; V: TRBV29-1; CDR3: CSVAPSGAGELFF; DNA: TGCAGCGTCGCCCCCTCAGGGGCTGGGGAGCTGTTTTTT
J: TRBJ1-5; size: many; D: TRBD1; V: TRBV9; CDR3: CASSETGDSNQPQHF; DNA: TGTGCCAGCAGCGAAACAGGGGATAGCAATCAGCCCCAGCATTTT